The 25 T cell receptor beta chains below were found in one sample sequenced in a study of blood T cells in healthy people across ages. Primers used in a second PCR of roughly 6 to 11 cycles were a sample-barcoded 5' primer and a J-beta primer mix. Each CDR3 protein gets one entry after TCRdb re-called the 5' RACE reads with MiXCR. The repertoire consists of 910,000 or so distinct CDR3 sequences, with 51% occurring once and the leading ten covering roughly 23%. Sequenced sample: blood. The receptors come from a woman aged 55-69 years in good health.

This clonotype was observed a few times. This rearrangement joins TRBV6-5 to TRBJ1-1; D is ambiguous. Per germline, CDR1 MNHEY and CDR2 SVGAGI. The ends were cut back, 6 bases at V and 0 bases at J, with 5 bases in the middle. This CDR3 has 12 amino acids. In nucleotides, the CDR3 is TGTGCCAGCAGCCGAGTGAACACTGAAGCTTTCTTT. Encoded protein: CASSRVNTEAFF.

The chain combines TRBV12-3 or TRBV12-4 with TRBJ2-7; possible D gene TRBD2, 5 bases. Between the trimmed V and J ends, which lost 6 bases and 4 bases, there was a span of 25 bases. The CDR3 runs 17 residues. In DNA form, the CDR3 reads TGTGCCAGCAGCGATCCGGGGTCTAGTGGAGGCAAATACGAGCAGTACTTC. Protein: CASSDPGSSGGKYEQYF.

This sequence joins TRBV7-9 and TRBJ2-7; 7 nucleotides match TRBD2. V trimming: 1 base; J trimming: 8 bases; junction bases outside the gene matches: 5. The CDR3 sequence is 13 residues long. Germline V gene sequence: CDR1 SEHNR, CDR2 FQNEAQ (reference sequence). The CDR3 sequence is CASSLGLAAQQYF. The CDR3 DNA reads as TGTGCCAGCAGCTTAGGGCTAGCGGCACAGCAGTACTTC. Full variable domain (remainder filled in from reference TRBV7-9 and TRBJ2-7): DTGVSQNPRHKITKRGQNVTFRCDPISEHNRLYWYRQTLGQGPEFLTYFQNEAQLEKSRLLSDRFSAERPKGSFSTLEIQRTEQGDSAMYLCASSLGLAAQQYFGPGTRLTVT.

This clonotype occurred a few times. The genes are TRBV7-2 and TRBJ2-1, with 10 bases fitting TRBD2. The CDR3 sequence is 15 residues long. With 5 bases clipped from V and 7 bases from J, the junction kept 8 bases outside the gene matches. Germline V CDR1 and CDR2: SGHTA, FQGNSA. CDR3 DNA: TGTGCCAGCAGCCGTAGCGGGGGGATGATTAATGAGCAGTTCTTC. Amino acids: CASSRSGGMINEQFF.

The gene calls are TRBV7-3 and TRBJ2-1, with 9 bases matching TRBD2. Germline CDR1 and CDR2: SGHTA and FQGTGA. The ends lost 5 bases at V and 11 bases at J; junction bases unmatched: 10. The CDR3 runs 14 residues. The CDR3 spells CASSPFAGGPKQFF. Written as DNA, the CDR3 is TGTGCCAGCAGCCCCTTCGCGGGAGGGCCCAAGCAGTTCTTC.

J is TRBJ1-1 and V is TRBV27, with 7 positions matching TRBD1. The V segment lost 4 bases and the J segment 3 bases; nucleotides outside the gene matches: 8. The germline gives CDR1 MNHEY, CDR2 SMNVEV (reference sequence). This CDR3 region has 15 residues. CDR3 sequence reads: CASSSLPTGDTEAFF. In DNA form, the CDR3 reads TGTGCCAGCAGTTCTCTGCCTACAGGGGACACTGAAGCTTTCTTT.

V and J are TRBV28 and TRBJ2-7, with a weak D call TRBD2 (5 bases). CDR1 is MDHEN and CDR2 is SYDVKM in the germline V gene. This CDR3 has 13 residues. Trimming removed 6 bases at V and 6 bases at J, with 15 bases between. The CDR3 nucleotides are TGTGCCAGCAGCCCAAGCGGTTACGGCGAGCAGTACTTC. Amino acid sequence: CASSPSGYGEQYF. Full variable domain (missing parts from reference TRBV28 and TRBJ2-7): DVKVTQSSRYLVKRTGEKVFLECVQDMDHENMFWYRQDPGLGLRLIYFSYDVKMKEKGDIPEGYSVSREKKERFSLILESASTNQTSMYLCASSPSGYGEQYFGPGTRLTVT.

The genes are TRBV7-9 and TRBJ1-1; D is undetermined. V lost 8 bases and J 0 bases, leaving 10 bases between the germline ends. Germline V gene data show CDR1 as SEHNR and CDR2 as FQNEAQ (reference sequence). The CDR3 has 13 amino acids. Written as DNA, the CDR3 is TGTGCCAGCGCGAATTCCGTGAACACTGAAGCTTTCTTT. This gives the protein CASANSVNTEAFF.

The genes are TRBV5-1 and TRBJ1-1, with 9 nucleotides matching TRBD1. Germline trimming cut 1 base from V and 4 bases from J; bases unmatched to any gene: 11. Germline loops: CDR1 SGHRS, CDR2 YFSETQ. The CDR3 is 17 amino acids. The CDR3 sequence is CASSLTGQGIGSTEAFF. The CDR3 nucleotides are TGCGCCAGCAGCTTGACCGGACAGGGGATCGGTAGCACTGAAGCTTTCTTT.

The gene calls are TRBV9 and TRBJ1-5, with no clear D. The CDR3 totals 13 residues. CDR1 and CDR2 from the germline V gene are SGDLS and YYNGEE. The V end was cut by 7 bases, the J end by 4 bases, with 12 bases between. The CDR3 loop reads CASGPGTNQPQHF. CDR3 in DNA: TGTGCCAGCGGTCCGGGTACAAATCAGCCCCAGCATTTT. The complete variable domain, with remaining parts taken from reference TRBV9 and TRBJ1-5, reads DSGVTQTPKHLITATGQRVTLRCSPRSGDLSVYWYQQSLDQGLQFLIQYYNGEERAKGNILERFSAQQFPDLHSELNLSSLELGDSALYFCASGPGTNQPQHFGDGTRLSIL.

Note on this clonotype: A read error may account for a junction end that differs from germline. The V and J genes are TRBV19 and TRBJ2-4; D call uncertain. The DNA end favors TRBJ2-7, so the J call may be wrong. This CDR3 is 14 amino acids long. Germline values: CDR1 LNHDA, CDR2 SQIVND (reference sequence). The CDR3 DNA follows: TGTGCCAGTAGGATAGGTGGTGGAACCTACGAGCAGTACTTC. Amino acids: CASRIGGGTYEQYF.

The table lists this clonotype with a few counts. The gene calls are TRBV29-1 and TRBJ2-1, with D possibly matching TRBD2 (5 bases). V was clipped by 6 bases and J by 10 bases, with 13 bases between them. Germline lookup yields CDR1 SQVTM and CDR2 ANQGSEA. The CDR3 is made up of 11 amino acids. CDR3 DNA: TGCAGCGTCTTCCGAGGGCAGGAGCAGTTCTTC. Encoded protein: CSVFRGQEQFF.

This clonotype was seen repeatedly, ten times or more. V and J are TRBV12-3 or TRBV12-4 and TRBJ2-7; maybe TRBD2 (5 bases). The CDR3 is made up of 15 amino acids. V lost 5 bases and J lost 0, with 14 bases in between. The CDR3 spells CASSHQRIRSYEQYF. CDR3 DNA: TGTGCCAGCAGTCATCAGCGGATTCGCTCCTACGAGCAGTACTTC.

The chain is built from TRBV29-1 and TRBJ1-1; no reliable D call. Germline V gene lookup returns CDR1 SQVTM and CDR2 ANQGSEA. Trimming took off 5 bases at V and 10 bases at J, with 14 bases between the two ends. This CDR3 is 11 amino acids long. CDR3 sequence reads: CSVWSAQLAFF. The CDR3 region has the DNA TGCAGCGTTTGGAGTGCGCAACTAGCTTTCTTT.

This clonotype was detected a few times. The V gene is TRBV7-9, the J gene TRBJ2-3; 10 positions match TRBD2. The V and J ends lost 5 bases and 5 bases, in that order; junction bases with no gene match: 16. This CDR3 is built from 18 residues. Germline V gene lookup returns CDR1 SEHNR and CDR2 FQNEAQ (reference sequence). In DNA form, the CDR3 reads TGTGCCAGCAGCACTCGAAGGACTAGCGGAGAGGGATTAGATACGCAGTATTTT. It codes for CASSTRRTSGEGLDTQYF.

This clonotype has more than one count but fewer than ten. The chain combines TRBV7-9 with TRBJ2-1; D not certain. The germline V and J ends were trimmed by 6 bases and 4 bases, with 7 bases remaining between them. This CDR3 comprises 12 residues. Germline-derived CDR1 and CDR2 are SEHNR and FQNEAQ (reference sequence). The CDR3 DNA follows: TGTGCCAGCAGTTTCAGTTACAATGAGCAGTTCTTC. Its translation is CASSFSYNEQFF.

This chain connects TRBV27 to TRBJ2-4, with unresolved D. The DNA end favors TRBJ2-7, so the J call may be wrong. CDR3 length: 13 residues. The germline V gene has CDR1 MNHEY and CDR2 SMNVEV (reference sequence). The CDR3 loop is CASRMLGHYEQYF. CDR3 DNA: TGTGCCAGCAGGATGCTTGGGCACTACGAGCAGTACTTC.

This clonotype was counted only a few times. The junction does not match germline at one end; this may be a read error. This CDR3 is CASSDSKATPYEQYF. CDR3 sequence (DNA): TGTGCCAGCAGTGACTCCAAGGCGACCCCTTACGAGCAGTACTTC. The V and J genes are TRBV6-6 and TRBJ2-7, with D hard to call. Germline V gene lookup returns CDR1 MNHNY and CDR2 SVGAGI (reference sequence). The CDR3 is 15 residues long.

V and J are TRBV20-1 and TRBJ2-2; 8 nucleotides line up with TRBD2. Germline V gene lookup returns CDR1 DFQATT and CDR2 SNEGSKA (reference sequence). The V and J ends lost 2 bases and 11 bases, in that order; junction bases with no gene match: 7. The CDR3 length is 13 residues. Here the CDR3 reads CSARREGYGELFF. The CDR3 DNA is TGCAGTGCTAGACGGGAGGGATACGGAGAGCTGTTTTTT.

This rearrangement joins TRBV6-5 to TRBJ2-7; a weak D match, TRBD1 (7 bases). V lost 7 bases and J lost 3, with 19 bases in between. This CDR3 has 15 residues. Germline CDR1 MNHEY, CDR2 SVGAGI. In DNA, the CDR3 is TGTGCCAGCACCACTCGACAGGGAGGACACTACGAGCAGTACTTC. Its translation: CASTTRQGGHYEQYF.

This clonotype was recorded at least ten times. V usage is TRBV29-1 and J usage is TRBJ2-6; D unresolved. Germline lookup yields CDR1 SQVTM and CDR2 ANQGSEA. This CDR3 contains 16 residues. Trimming left V 3 bases short and J 1 base short, with 13 bases between. The CDR3 region is CSVERILNSGANVLTF. CDR3 nucleotide sequence: TGCAGCGTTGAGAGGATTCTCAATTCTGGGGCCAACGTCCTGACTTTC.

This clonotype was picked up many times. The chain joins TRBV7-2 to TRBJ2-3; D gene unclear. Germline lookup yields CDR1 SGHTA and CDR2 FQGNSA. V shed 4 bases and J shed 0 bases, with 8 bases lying between them. The CDR3 sequence is 14 residues long. CDR3 sequence: CASSSRSSTDTQYF. The DNA of the CDR3 is TGTGCCAGCAGCTCCCGCTCTAGCACAGATACGCAGTATTTT.

The V gene is TRBV20-1, the J gene TRBJ2-7; a possible D gene is TRBD1 (6 bases). The CDR3 is 14 residues long. The germline CDR1 and CDR2 sequences are DFQATT and SNEGSKA (reference sequence). Trimming pared 5 bases from V and 7 bases from J, leaving 21 bases between. DNA for the CDR3: TGCAGTGCTTGGGCGAGGGGGTCCTACAATGAGCAGTACTTC. This codes for CSAWARGSYNEQYF.

V gene TRBV6-6 combines with J gene TRBJ2-1; 9 nucleotides match TRBD1. The CDR3 loop spans 16 amino acids. Per germline, CDR1 MNHNY and CDR2 SVGAGI (reference sequence). The V segment lost 2 bases and the J segment 7 bases; nucleotides outside the gene matches: 9. In nucleotides, the CDR3 is TGTGCCAGCAGTTACGAGGACCCCGGGACAGGGAATGAGCAGTTCTTC. Its translation: CASSYEDPGTGNEQFF.

This clonotype has only a few counts. This chain uses TRBV25-1 with TRBJ2-1; 8 nucleotides line up with TRBD2. Per the germline V gene, CDR1 is MGHDK and CDR2 is SYGVNS. V was pared by 4 bases and J by 2 bases, with 7 bases of the junction left unmatched. This CDR3 contains 16 residues. The CDR3 loop is CASSGLAGGTYNEQFF. For the CDR3, the DNA is TGTGCCAGCAGTGGTCTGGCGGGAGGAACCTACAATGAGCAGTTCTTC.